This entry lists 18 T cell receptor beta chains sequenced from one sample in a study of cytomegalovirus exposure and HLA in healthy donors. Some clones are missing from TCRdb's copy, which holds only in-frame ones; the method was immunoSEQ multiplex PCR. The sample lists 330,000 or so clones; approximately 90% were seen once. Material: PBMCs. These receptors all stem from a woman between 18 and 30 years old in good health and CMV-seronegative.

The V call is TRBV5-6, the J call TRBJ1-5, with D unclear. V was shortened by 0 bases and J by 4 bases, with 5 bases between the two germline ends. The V gene's germline CDR1 is SGHDT and CDR2 YYEEEE. The CDR3 covers 13 residues. The CDR3 is CASSLGSNQPQHF. The CDR3 DNA sequence: TGTGCCAGCAGCTTGGGCAGTAATCAGCCCCAGCATTTT. Variable domain in full (rest from reference TRBV5-6 and TRBJ1-5): DAGVTQSPTHLIKTRGQQVTLRCSPKSGHDTVSWYQQALGQGPQFIFQYYEEEERQRGNFPDRFSGHQFPNYSSELNVNALLLGDSALYLCASSLGSNQPQHFGDGTRLSIL.

The chain is built from TRBV5-6 and TRBJ2-7; TRBD2 agrees at 7 bases. This CDR3 is built from 15 residues. The germline gives CDR1 SGHDT, CDR2 YYEEEE. Trimming at V came to 4 bases and at J to 5 bases, leaving 12 bases not matched to a gene. CDR3 protein: CASSPEGGAEDEQYF. The DNA of the CDR3 is TGTGCCAGCAGCCCGGAGGGAGGGGCGGAGGACGAGCAGTACTTC.

The chain recombines TRBV2 with TRBJ1-2; D unclear. V was cut by 5 bases and J by 8 bases, with 9 bases left in between. Germline loops: CDR1 SNHLY, CDR2 FYNNEI. The CDR3 totals 11 residues. The CDR3 protein is CASSQERGYTF. The CDR3 bases are TGTGCCAGCAGTCAAGAGAGGGGCTACACCTTC.

V and J are TRBV9 and TRBJ2-1; 8 positions match TRBD2. Germline lookup yields CDR1 SGDLS and CDR2 YYNGEE. This CDR3 spans 15 amino acids. J lost 2 bases, V lost 3 bases, and 4 bases had no gene match. The CDR3 coding sequence is TGTGCCAGCAGCGCTCCGGGACTAGCCTACAATGAGCAGTTCTTC. Amino acids: CASSAPGLAYNEQFF.

V is TRBV28 and J is TRBJ2-2; TRBD1 matches at 8 bases. Trimming removed 7 bases from V and 5 bases from J; junction bases left unmatched: 9. Germline CDR1 reads MDHEN; CDR2 reads SYDVKM. The CDR3 covers 15 residues. The CDR3 reads CASTRQGRWTGELFF. The CDR3 region has the DNA TGTGCCAGCACAAGACAGGGGAGGTGGACCGGGGAGCTGTTTTTT.

CDR3 nucleotide sequence: TGTGCCAGCAGCTCGGGGTCAACCTACGAGCAGTACTTC. Its translation: CASSSGSTYEQYF. This rearrangement joins TRBV5-6 to TRBJ2-7; a possible D gene is TRBD2 (5 bases). CDR1 is SGHDT, CDR2 YYEEEE, per germline. This CDR3 comprises 13 residues. Between the trimmed V and J ends, which lost 3 bases and 2 bases, there was a span of 9 bases.

The gene calls are TRBV9 and TRBJ1-3, with D perhaps matching TRBD1 (6 bases). This CDR3 is 15 amino acids long. V lost 3 bases, J lost 4 bases, and 14 bases lay in between. Per the germline V gene, CDR1 is SGDLS and CDR2 is YYNGEE. CDR3 coding DNA: TGTGCCAGCAGCGCACAGGGTTTGCGGGGAAACACCATATATTTT. Its protein product is CASSAQGLRGNTIYF.

V usage is TRBV4-3 and J usage is TRBJ1-1; the D gene is possibly TRBD1 (5 bases). The ends were cut back, 0 bases at V and 1 base at J, with 9 bases in the middle. Germline V gene sequence: CDR1 LGHNA, CDR2 YSLEER. This CDR3 comprises 15 residues. CDR3 nucleotides: TGCGCCAGCAGCCAAGATAGGGGCCCGAACACTGAAGCTTTCTTT. It translates to CASSQDRGPNTEAFF.

This clone has just one count. V usage is TRBV7-2 and J usage is TRBJ2-5; D gene unclear. This CDR3 is built from 13 residues. Germline CDR1 SGHTA, CDR2 FQGNSA. V was shortened by 7 bases and J by 3 bases, with 12 bases between the two germline ends. The CDR3 loop is CASTPLVKETQYF. The CDR3 nucleotides are TGTGCCAGCACCCCCCTAGTTAAAGAGACCCAGTACTTC.

The J gene is TRBJ1-5, the V gene TRBV2; tentative D call: TRBD1 (6 bases). Trimming removed 7 bases from V and 7 bases from J, with 20 bases in between. Germline lookup yields CDR1 SNHLY and CDR2 FYNNEI. CDR3 length equals 15 residues. The CDR3 protein is CASTTEGEGGQPQHF. The CDR3 DNA is TGTGCCAGCACCACAGAGGGGGAGGGAGGGCAGCCCCAGCATTTT.

The rearrangement joins TRBV4-1 to TRBJ2-1; TRBD2 might be the D (5 bases). V lost 3 bases and J 0 bases, leaving 9 bases between the germline ends. This CDR3 is 15 amino acids long. Germline-derived CDR1 and CDR2 are MGHRA and YSYEKL. CDR3 sequence (DNA): TGCGCCAGCAGCCAGGACTCGAGCTCCTACAATGAGCAGTTCTTC. Translating gives CASSQDSSSYNEQFF.

A single count supports this clone. V and J are TRBV4-3 and TRBJ2-3; TRBD2 aligns across 12 bases. The germline V gene encodes CDR1 LGHNA and CDR2 YSLEER. The CDR3 is made up of 16 amino acids. The V segment lost 1 base and the J segment 2 bases; nucleotides outside the gene matches: 1. The CDR3 DNA is TGCGCCAGCAGCCAAGGGACTAGCGGGACCACAGATACGCAGTATTTT. Translated, it gives CASSQGTSGTTDTQYF.

The chain combines TRBV6-5 with TRBJ2-3, with a possible D match to TRBD2 (5 bases). The CDR3 runs 13 residues. Germline loops: CDR1 MNHEY, CDR2 SVGAGI. Between the trimmed V and J ends, which lost 8 bases and 2 bases, there was a span of 11 bases. CDR3 sequence (DNA): TGTGCCAGCTTGCGGGCCTCCACAGATACGCAGTATTTT. This gives the protein CASLRASTDTQYF.

The chain uses TRBV19 and TRBJ2-2; tentative D call: TRBD2 (6 bases). This CDR3 region has 17 residues. V dropped 2 bases and J dropped 1 base, with 14 bases sitting between them. Germline lookup yields CDR1 LNHDA and CDR2 SQIVND (reference sequence). The CDR3 DNA is TGTGCCAGTAGTATAAGTAGGCTAGCGCTGAACACCGGGGAGCTGTTTTTT. It specifies CASSISRLALNTGELFF.

This clone was seen just once. The CDR3 reads CASSHPTSGAYEQYF. CDR3 DNA sequence: TGTGCCAGCAGTCACCCGACCTCCGGGGCCTACGAGCAGTACTTC. V gene TRBV6-5 combines with J gene TRBJ2-7; perhaps TRBD2 as D (5 bases). This CDR3 is 15 amino acids long. Germline V CDR1 and CDR2: MNHEY, SVGAGI. V shed 5 bases and J shed 2 bases, with 16 bases lying between them.

For the CDR3, the DNA is TGTGCCAGCAGCCCCCGACAGGGTCTCGAGCAGTACTTC. The encoded protein is CASSPRQGLEQYF. The rearrangement uses TRBV7-3 and TRBJ2-7, with 7 bases that match TRBD1. CDR1 and CDR2 from the germline V gene are SGHTA and FQGTGA. There are 13 residues in the CDR3. V dropped 5 bases and J dropped 6; count of bases not matched to a gene: 7.

The V and J genes are TRBV28 and TRBJ2-1; TRBD2 matches at 8 bases. The V gene's germline CDR1 is MDHEN and CDR2 SYDVKM. The J segment lost 1 base and the V segment lost 7 bases, leaving 6 bases of the junction unmatched. The CDR3 has 15 amino acids. The CDR3 region is CASILGGESYNEQFF. Written as DNA, the CDR3 is TGTGCCAGCATCCTCGGGGGGGAGTCCTACAATGAGCAGTTCTTC.

Only a few counts were recorded for this clone. This chain joins TRBV27 and TRBJ1-5, with a tentative D call TRBD1 (5 bases). The CDR3 is 16 residues long. Trimming shortened V by 2 bases and J by 3 bases, and 14 bases separated the two germline ends. Germline values: CDR1 MNHEY, CDR2 SMNVEV (reference sequence). This CDR3 is CASSLRGTESNQPQHF. CDR3 coding DNA: TGTGCCAGCAGTTTACGGGGGACGGAGTCCAATCAGCCCCAGCATTTT.